One and the same sample provided the 15 T cell receptor beta chains below, sequenced in a study of blood T cell repertoires in COVID-19. Produced via immunoSEQ multiplex PCR; TCRdb's table is partial and in-frame only. The sample has 250,000 or so clones, 88% seen once. Sequencing was performed on peripheral blood. These TCRs come from a man at least 80 years old with acute or convalescent COVID-19.

Notes on this clone: Within the sample, other DNA sequences also encode this same CDR3. V and J are TRBV3-1 (or the pseudogene TRBV3-2) and TRBJ2-5; D is ambiguous. This CDR3 region has 11 residues. V lost 3 bases, J lost 7 bases, and 6 bases lay in between. Germline loops: CDR1 LGHDT, CDR2 YNNKEL (reference sequence). CDR3 DNA: TGTGCCAGCAGCCAGGCAGGGACCCAGTACTTC. This translates into CASSQAGTQYF.

This clone has more than one count but fewer than ten. The genes are TRBV12-3 or TRBV12-4 and TRBJ2-3; no firm D call. There are 13 residues in the CDR3. With 6 bases removed from V and 5 bases from J, the gap between germline ends came to 12 bases. CDR3 DNA sequence: TGTGCCAGCAGGCCGCGAGGCGTAGATACGCAGTATTTT. It encodes CASRPRGVDTQYF.

The chain has TRBV7-3 and TRBJ2-2; D possibly corresponds to TRBD2 (5 bases). This CDR3 has 15 residues. Germline loops: CDR1 SGHTA, CDR2 FQGTGA. The V and J ends lost 5 bases and 4 bases respectively, with 14 bases between them. In nucleotides, the CDR3 is TGTGCCAGCAGCCTCCAACTAGGCGCCACCGGGGAGCTGTTTTTT. This translates into CASSLQLGATGELFF.

This clone was recorded a few times. This rearrangement joins TRBV5-1 to TRBJ1-6; 9 bases map to TRBD1. After removal of 4 bases from V and 7 bases from J, the junction contained 6 bases not matched to a gene. In germline, CDR1 is SGHRS, CDR2 YFSETQ. The CDR3 extends over 15 amino acids. CDR3 sequence (DNA): TGCGCCAGCAGCCCTGTACAGGGGGCCAATTCACCCCTCCACTTT. Encoded protein: CASSPVQGANSPLHF.

This chain joins TRBV7-9 and TRBJ2-2, with D possibly TRBD2 on 5 matching bases. The germline V gene encodes CDR1 SEHNR and CDR2 FQNEAQ (reference sequence). Deletions cut 5 bases from V and 2 bases from J, with 9 bases between. The CDR3 covers 14 residues. The CDR3 DNA follows: TGTGCCAGCAGCCGGACTGAAAACACCGGGGAGCTGTTTTTT. Its protein product is CASSRTENTGELFF.

The rearrangement links TRBV7-2 to TRBJ1-1; 7 positions match TRBD1. J gave up 0 bases and V 5 bases, and 6 bases lay outside the gene matches. From germline, CDR1 is SGHTA and CDR2 FQGNSA. This CDR3 has 15 residues. The CDR3 region has the DNA TGTGCCAGCAGCCCACGGGGGACAGTGAACACTGAAGCTTTCTTT. Its protein is CASSPRGTVNTEAFF.

The rearrangement uses TRBV4-3 and TRBJ1-1, with a possible D match to TRBD1 (5 bases). This CDR3 contains 14 residues. Germline values: CDR1 LGHNA, CDR2 YSLEER. Trimming took 5 bases from V and 1 from J, leaving 11 bases between them. CDR3 sequence (DNA): TGCGCCAGCAGCTACGGTCAGGGGAACACTGAAGCTTTCTTT. Its protein is CASSYGQGNTEAFF.

The chain is built from TRBV6-2 or TRBV6-3 and TRBJ2-7; perhaps TRBD2 as D (10 bases). Trimming took off 7 bases at V and 6 bases at J, with 28 bases between the two ends. From germline, CDR1 is MNHEY and CDR2 SVGEGT. The CDR3 covers 17 residues. The CDR3 region is CASTPGQGLAGVVEQYF. CDR3 nucleotides: TGTGCCAGCACCCCGGGACAGGGTCTAGCGGGAGTAGTCGAGCAGTACTTC.

The chain is built from TRBV29-1 and TRBJ2-1; tentatively, D is TRBD2 (6 bases). The germline V gene encodes CDR1 SQVTM and CDR2 ANQGSEA. V gave up 3 bases and J gave up 4 bases, with 16 bases separating them. The CDR3 is 15 amino acids. CDR3 bases: TGCAGCGTTGATCCCCTTGGGGGGACTTACAATGAGCAGTTCTTC. It is translated as CSVDPLGGTYNEQFF.

This chain joins TRBV19 and TRBJ1-5, with TRBD1 as a possible D gene (6 bases). V gave up 5 bases and J gave up 5 bases, with 13 bases separating them. CDR3 length: 14 residues. CDR1 LNHDA and CDR2 SQIVND come from the germline V gene (reference sequence). CDR3 protein: CASSPRQDHQPQHF. CDR3 DNA sequence: TGTGCCAGTAGTCCACGACAGGATCATCAGCCCCAGCATTTT. Using reference TRBV19 and TRBJ1-5 for the parts outside the CDR3, the full variable domain is DGGITQSPKYLFRKEGQNVTLSCEQNLNHDAMYWYRQDPGQGLRLIYYSQIVNDFQKGDIAEGYSVSREKKESFPLTVTSAQKNPTAFYLCASSPRQDHQPQHFGDGTRLSIL.

This chain joins TRBV5-1 and TRBJ2-3, with a weak D call TRBD1 (6 bases). V dropped 2 bases and J dropped 1 base, with 14 bases sitting between them. The CDR3 runs 16 residues. Per the germline V gene, CDR1 is SGHRS and CDR2 is YFSETQ. CDR3 in DNA: TGCGCCAGCAGCTTACAGGGAACGGTCGGCACAGATACGCAGTATTTT. It is translated as CASSLQGTVGTDTQYF.

The J gene is TRBJ1-6, the V gene TRBV28; TRBD1 matches 7 bases. CDR3 length: 14 residues. Germline values: CDR1 MDHEN, CDR2 SYDVKM. The V segment lost 6 bases and the J segment 9 bases; nucleotides outside the gene matches: 8. CDR3 in DNA: TGTGCCAGCAGGGGGGACAGTGTGCCTTCACCCCTCCACTTT. Translated, it gives CASRGDSVPSPLHF.

The chain employs TRBV28 and TRBJ2-7, with 7 bases lining up with TRBD1. The junction had 9 bases not matched to a gene; V was cut back by 4 bases and J by 0 bases. The CDR3 runs 16 residues. The germline CDR1 and CDR2 sequences are MDHEN and SYDVKM. The CDR3 DNA sequence: TGTGCCAGCAGTTCCTACGGACAGGACAGCTCCTACGAGCAGTACTTC. Protein sequence: CASSSYGQDSSYEQYF.

The chain recombines TRBV28 with TRBJ2-5, with 9 bases lining up with TRBD1. The junction had 5 bases not matched to a gene; V was cut back by 7 bases and J by 5 bases. This CDR3 contains 13 residues. Looked up from germline, CDR1 is MDHEN and CDR2 is SYDVKM. The CDR3 DNA is TGTGCCAGCAAACGGACAGGGGTCGAGACCCAGTACTTC. Translation: CASKRTGVETQYF.

The CDR3 region is CASSRGVETGGAFF. CDR3 sequence (DNA): TGTGCCAGTAGTAGAGGGGTAGAGACAGGGGGCGCGTTCTTC. The V call is TRBV19, the J call TRBJ2-1; 10 nucleotides agree with TRBD1. The germline V gene encodes CDR1 LNHDA and CDR2 SQIVND (reference sequence). This CDR3 contains 14 residues. J was trimmed by 15 bases and V by 4 bases; bases with no gene match: 12.